Below are 29 T cell receptor beta chains sequenced from a single sample in a study of blood T cell repertoires in COVID-19 (dated by TCRdb to 2020 to 2022). The method behind the library was the immunoSEQ multiplex PCR assay. Entries here come from immuneACCESS through TCRdb and include only in-frame sequences with V and J called. Some clones fail to appear in such tables; in the studies checked, an unresolved V gene covers under half of the shortfall, and the cause of the remainder is unknown. This sample holds 150,000 to 200,000 clones; about 87% were observed only once. Around a quarter of the sample is in the top ten clones. The sample taken for sequencing was peripheral blood. Source of these receptors: a man aged 55 to 69 with acute or convalescent COVID-19.

This clone was seen a single time. The rearrangement joins TRBV25-1 to TRBJ1-1; the D gene is possibly TRBD1 (5 bases). From germline, CDR1 is MGHDK and CDR2 SYGVNS. V lost 1 base and J lost 0, with 9 bases in between. This CDR3 comprises 15 residues. The CDR3 DNA reads as TGTGCCAGCAGTGAATCCCCAGGGATGAACACTGAAGCTTTCTTT. Translation: CASSESPGMNTEAFF.

The V and J genes are TRBV25-1 and TRBJ1-1, with D hard to call. The CDR3 totals 14 residues. CDR1 MGHDK and CDR2 SYGVNS come from the germline V gene. The V end lost 1 base, the J end lost 4 bases, and 10 bases lay between the germline ends. CDR3 nucleotides: TGTGCCAGCAGTGAATGGGTGGCGGGCACTGAAGCTTTCTTT. Protein product: CASSEWVAGTEAFF.

The CDR3 is CASSRAAGPNTEAFF. The DNA for the CDR3 is TGCGCCAGCAGCCGGGCGGCAGGGCCGAACACTGAAGCTTTCTTT. The chain employs TRBV4-1 and TRBJ1-1; tentative D call: TRBD1 (5 bases). The V end lost 4 bases, the J end lost 1 base, and 13 bases lay between the germline ends. Germline CDR1 reads MGHRA; CDR2 reads YSYEKL. This CDR3 region has 15 residues.

V is TRBV10-3 and J is TRBJ2-7; the match to TRBD1 covers 8 bases. The CDR3 consists of 14 residues. CDR1 and CDR2 from the germline V gene are ENHRY and SYGVKD. Trimming at V came to 3 bases and at J to 7 bases, leaving 8 bases not matched to a gene. The CDR3 DNA reads TGTGCCATCAGTGACCAGGGGGCGCCCCCAGAGCAGTACTTC. Protein product: CAISDQGAPPEQYF.

The rearrangement joins TRBV6-6 to TRBJ2-5; tentative D call: TRBD2 (7 bases). Germline CDR1 MNHNY, CDR2 SVGAGI (reference sequence). V was trimmed by 6 bases and J by 5 bases, leaving 16 bases between them. The CDR3 totals 14 residues. The CDR3 loop is CASRDSGGRETQYF. In DNA, the CDR3 is TGTGCCAGCAGGGATTCGGGGGGCAGGGAGACCCAGTACTTC.

V gene TRBV6-6 combines with J gene TRBJ1-2; TRBD1 might be the D (6 bases). The CDR3 runs to 13 residues. Trimming cost V 6 bases and J 4 bases, with 12 bases left between them. Germline values: CDR1 MNHNY, CDR2 SVGAGI (reference sequence). The CDR3 spells CASRPDRTYGYTF. The DNA of the CDR3 is TGTGCCAGCAGACCCGACAGGACCTATGGCTACACCTTC.

The chain carries TRBV30 and TRBJ1-3; TRBD1 is a possible D gene (5 bases). V was shortened by 3 bases and J by 0 bases, with 9 bases between the two germline ends. Germline lookup yields CDR1 GTSNPN and CDR2 SVGIG (reference sequence). The CDR3 spans 14 residues. CDR3 amino acids: CAWRGASSGNTIYF. Written as DNA, the CDR3 is TGTGCCTGGAGAGGGGCCAGCTCTGGAAACACCATATATTTT.

V and J are TRBV24-1 and TRBJ1-5; a possible D gene is TRBD1 (6 bases). Looked up from germline, CDR1 is KGHDR and CDR2 is SFDVKD. Trimming left V 6 bases short and J 1 base short, with 6 bases between. The CDR3 loop spans 13 amino acids. Here the CDR3 reads CATSTGSNQPQHF. The CDR3 DNA sequence: TGTGCCACCAGTACAGGGAGCAATCAGCCCCAGCATTTT.

The chain uses TRBV7-2 and TRBJ2-5, with D perhaps TRBD1 (6 bases). Germline-derived CDR1 and CDR2 are SGHTA and FQGNSA. V dropped 5 bases and J dropped 2 bases, with 12 bases sitting between them. There are 14 residues in the CDR3. CDR3 in DNA: TGTGCCAGCAGCCCACAGACAGGACAAGAGACCCAGTACTTC. Residues: CASSPQTGQETQYF.

The J gene is TRBJ2-5, the V gene TRBV4-2; 11 bases fit TRBD2. The CDR3 covers 15 residues. V shed 4 bases, J shed 2 bases, and the junction held 3 bases outside the gene matches. CDR1 and CDR2 from the germline V gene are LGHNA and YNFKEQ. The CDR3: CASSPGTSGQETQYF. The CDR3 nucleotides are TGTGCCAGCAGCCCCGGGACTAGCGGACAAGAGACCCAGTACTTC.

V usage is TRBV2 and J usage is TRBJ2-3, with TRBD2 matching 7 bases. CDR1 and CDR2 (germline): SNHLY, FYNNEI. The length of the CDR3 is 14 residues. V was pared by 6 bases and J by 2 bases, with 5 bases of the junction left unmatched. The CDR3 DNA sequence: TGTGCCAGCAGAGCTACTAGCGACACAGATACGCAGTATTTT. As protein: CASRATSDTDTQYF. Full variable domain (rest looked up from reference TRBV2 and TRBJ2-3): EPEVTQTPSHQVTQMGQEVILRCVPISNHLYFYWYRQILGQKVEFLVSFYNNEISEKSEIFDDQFSVERPDGSNFTLKIRSTKLEDSAMYFCASRATSDTDTQYFGPGTRLTVL.

V usage is TRBV6-2 or TRBV6-3 and J usage is TRBJ2-7; 8 bases match TRBD1. CDR3 length equals 14 residues. The germline gives CDR1 MNHEY, CDR2 SVGEGT. Unmatched junction bases numbered 8, after V lost 6 bases and J lost 4 bases. CDR3 amino acids: CASSPRTGNYEQYF. In nucleotides, the CDR3 is TGTGCCAGCAGCCCGCGGACAGGGAATTACGAGCAGTACTTC.

This clone was detected ten times or more. The chain has TRBV3-1 (or the pseudogene TRBV3-2) and TRBJ1-2, with D perhaps matching TRBD1 (6 bases). This CDR3 has 14 residues. Germline V CDR1 and CDR2: LGHDT, YNNKEL (reference sequence). The V end lost 4 bases, the J end lost 4 bases, and 13 bases lay between the germline ends. As DNA, the CDR3 is TGTGCCAGCAGCCCGAGGCAGGGGTCCTATGGCTACACCTTC. Residues: CASSPRQGSYGYTF.

The J gene is TRBJ1-6, the V gene TRBV24-1; D is perhaps TRBD1 (5 bases). Trimming removed 0 bases at V and 4 bases at J, with 6 bases between. The CDR3 has 15 amino acids. Germline V CDR1 and CDR2: KGHDR, SFDVKD. The CDR3 nucleotides read TGTGCCACCAGTGATTTGGGACAATATAATTCACCCCTCCACTTT. Amino acid sequence: CATSDLGQYNSPLHF.

The V call is TRBV19, the J call TRBJ1-2; maybe TRBD1 (6 bases). The CDR3 loop spans 14 amino acids. Germline-derived CDR1 and CDR2 are LNHDA and SQIVND (reference sequence). The V end was cut by 8 bases, the J end by 6 bases, with 19 bases between. CDR3 in DNA: TGTGCCAGTCTGGAGGACAGTGCCCCGGATGGCTACACCTTC. Amino acids: CASLEDSAPDGYTF.

J is TRBJ1-1 and V is TRBV7-2; unclear D gene. Germline CDR1 reads SGHTA; CDR2 reads FQGNSA. The CDR3 has 14 residues. V gave up 1 base and J gave up 0 bases, with 6 bases separating them. The CDR3 DNA follows: TGTGCCAGCAGCTTAGACAGAGTGAACACTGAAGCTTTCTTT. Its protein product is CASSLDRVNTEAFF.

The chain links TRBV7-2 to TRBJ1-2, with a tentative D call TRBD1 (6 bases). Germline CDR1 and CDR2: SGHTA and FQGNSA. V lost 2 bases to trimming and J lost 5 bases, with 21 bases between them. This CDR3 comprises 17 residues. This CDR3 is CASSLYPAGVPSYGYTF. The CDR3 DNA reads as TGTGCCAGCAGCTTATATCCCGCAGGGGTGCCCAGTTATGGCTACACCTTC.

A few counts support this clone. V and J are TRBV19 and TRBJ2-1; the D gene is possibly TRBD2 (6 bases). Germline assignment: CDR1 LNHDA and CDR2 SQIVND (reference sequence). The CDR3 has 14 residues. Trimming pared 2 bases from V and 8 bases from J, leaving 13 bases between. The CDR3 DNA is TGTGCCAGTAGTATATTAACCGGGGGATATGAGCAGTTCTTC. This translates into CASSILTGGYEQFF. Drawing the rest from reference TRBV19 and TRBJ2-1, the complete variable domain is DGGITQSPKYLFRKEGQNVTLSCEQNLNHDAMYWYRQDPGQGLRLIYYSQIVNDFQKGDIAEGYSVSREKKESFPLTVTSAQKNPTAFYLCASSILTGGYEQFFGPGTRLTVL.

The V and J genes are TRBV7-9 and TRBJ1-5; TRBD1 agrees at 7 bases. The germline CDR1 and CDR2 sequences are SEHNR and FQNEAQ (reference sequence). V gave up 5 bases and J gave up 3 bases; unmatched junction bases: 4. The CDR3 sequence is 14 residues long. CDR3 residues: CASSPDRYNQPQHF. The CDR3 DNA reads TGTGCCAGCAGCCCGGACAGGTACAATCAGCCCCAGCATTTT.

This clone showed up just a few times. This chain joins TRBV3-1 (or the pseudogene TRBV3-2) and TRBJ1-2; 11 bases map to TRBD1. The trim removed 3 bases at V and 4 bases at J, leaving 4 bases unmatched. The germline V gene encodes CDR1 LGHDT and CDR2 YNNKEL (reference sequence). The CDR3 has 15 amino acids. Written as DNA, the CDR3 is TGTGCCAGCAGCCATCCCGGGACAGGGGGCTATGGCTACACCTTC. It encodes CASSHPGTGGYGYTF.

This sequence joins TRBV6-1 and TRBJ1-4, with D perhaps TRBD1 (5 bases). This CDR3 has 16 residues. Germline-derived CDR1 and CDR2 are MNHNS and SASEGT. V was pared by 1 base and J by 5 bases, with 14 bases between. Here the CDR3 reads CASSEGIRVSNEKLFF. DNA of the CDR3: TGTGCCAGCAGTGAAGGTATCAGGGTTTCAAATGAAAAACTGTTTTTT.

With respect to this clone: The identical CDR3 is also encoded by other nucleotide sequences in the sample. The chain recombines TRBV5-1 with TRBJ2-5; D not resolved. Trimming took off 8 bases at V and 0 bases at J, with 11 bases between the two ends. The CDR3 is 13 amino acids. From germline, CDR1 is SGHRS and CDR2 YFSETQ. In nucleotides, the CDR3 is TGCGCCAGTTCCGAACTATACCAAGAGACCCAGTACTTC. Protein: CASSELYQETQYF.

This chain links TRBV11-1 with TRBJ2-7, with D perhaps matching TRBD1 (6 bases). CDR3 length: 12 amino acids. Trimming pared 5 bases from V and 6 bases from J, leaving 11 bases between. The germline V gene encodes CDR1 SGHAT and CDR2 FQDESV (reference sequence). The CDR3 reads CASSPEGGEQYF. CDR3 sequence (DNA): TGTGCCAGCAGCCCCGAAGGGGGCGAGCAGTACTTC.

V gene TRBV7-3 combines with J gene TRBJ2-2; 8 bases are shared with TRBD1. Trimming cost V 2 bases and J 4 bases; bases outside gene matches: 9. From germline, CDR1 is SGHTA and CDR2 FQGTGA. The CDR3 extends over 17 amino acids. The CDR3 DNA sequence: TGTGCCAGCAGCTTAGTTCAGGCAGGGGGCTTCACCGGGGAGCTGTTTTTT. It specifies CASSLVQAGGFTGELFF.

The sample holds a few counts of this clone. The rearrangement uses TRBV11-2 and TRBJ1-3, with D unresolved. Germline CDR1 reads SGHAT; CDR2 reads FQNNGV. V was cut by 7 bases and J by 4 bases, with 11 bases left in between. This CDR3 region has 13 residues. The DNA of the CDR3 is TGTGCCAGCATGGTCGCGGGGGGAAACACCATATATTTT. Its protein is CASMVAGGNTIYF.

The CDR3 sequence: CASSLEERGGETQYF. CDR3 nucleotide sequence: TGTGCCAGCAGCTTAGAGGAGCGCGGGGGAGAGACCCAGTACTTC. This chain joins TRBV5-6 and TRBJ2-5; the match to TRBD2 covers 7 bases. V was clipped by 2 bases and J by 4 bases; unmatched bases: 8. CDR3 size: 15 residues. In germline, CDR1 is SGHDT, CDR2 YYEEEE.

On this clone: This sample also contains other DNA sequences that code for the same CDR3. The chain uses TRBV7-9 and TRBJ1-2; D remains ambiguous. The V gene lost 5 bases and the J gene lost 3 bases, with 10 bases spanning the gap. CDR3 length: 13 amino acids. Germline V gives CDR1 SEHNR, CDR2 FQNEAQ (reference sequence). CDR3 protein: CASSPRRDYGYTF. The CDR3 DNA reads TGTGCCAGCAGCCCGAGACGGGACTATGGCTACACCTTC.

The chain couples TRBV9 to TRBJ1-2; D may be TRBD1 (6 bases). CDR3 length equals 15 residues. The ends were cut back, 4 bases at V and 6 bases at J, with 19 bases in the middle. Per germline, CDR1 SGDLS and CDR2 YYNGEE. CDR3: CASSPRTARKDGYTF. DNA for the CDR3: TGTGCCAGCAGCCCCCGGACAGCACGGAAGGATGGCTACACCTTC.

The chain employs TRBV7-2 and TRBJ1-1; possible D gene TRBD1, 6 bases. Looked up from germline, CDR1 is SGHTA and CDR2 is FQGNSA. Trimming shortened V by 3 bases and J by 5 bases, and 10 bases separated the two germline ends. The CDR3 has 13 residues. The chain's CDR3 is CASSFSGDTEAFF. CDR3 nucleotide sequence: TGTGCCAGCAGCTTCTCAGGGGATACTGAAGCTTTCTTT.